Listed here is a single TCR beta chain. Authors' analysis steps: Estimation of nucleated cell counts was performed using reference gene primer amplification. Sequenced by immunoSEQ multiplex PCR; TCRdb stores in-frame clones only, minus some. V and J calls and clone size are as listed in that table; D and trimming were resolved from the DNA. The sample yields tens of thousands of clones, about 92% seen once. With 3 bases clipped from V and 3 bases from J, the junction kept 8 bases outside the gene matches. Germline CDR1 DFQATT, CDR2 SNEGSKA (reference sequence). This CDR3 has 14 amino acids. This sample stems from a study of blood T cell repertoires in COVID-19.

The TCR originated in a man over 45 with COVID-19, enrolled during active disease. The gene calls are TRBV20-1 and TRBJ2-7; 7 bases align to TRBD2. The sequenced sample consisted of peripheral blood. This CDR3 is CSASDSGTFYEQYF. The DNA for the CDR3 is TGCAGTGCTAGTGACAGCGGGACCTTCTACGAGCAGTACTTC.